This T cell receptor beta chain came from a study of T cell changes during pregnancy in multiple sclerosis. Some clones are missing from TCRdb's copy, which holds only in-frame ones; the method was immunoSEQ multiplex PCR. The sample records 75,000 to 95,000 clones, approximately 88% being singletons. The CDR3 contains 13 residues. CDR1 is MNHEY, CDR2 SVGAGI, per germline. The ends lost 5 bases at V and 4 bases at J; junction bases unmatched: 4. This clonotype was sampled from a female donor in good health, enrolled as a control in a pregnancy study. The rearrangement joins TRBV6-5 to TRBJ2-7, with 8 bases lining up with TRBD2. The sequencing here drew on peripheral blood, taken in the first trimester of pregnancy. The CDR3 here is CASSRGGGYEQYF. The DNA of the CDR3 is TGTGCCAGCAGTCGGGGGGGCGGGTACGAGCAGTACTTC.